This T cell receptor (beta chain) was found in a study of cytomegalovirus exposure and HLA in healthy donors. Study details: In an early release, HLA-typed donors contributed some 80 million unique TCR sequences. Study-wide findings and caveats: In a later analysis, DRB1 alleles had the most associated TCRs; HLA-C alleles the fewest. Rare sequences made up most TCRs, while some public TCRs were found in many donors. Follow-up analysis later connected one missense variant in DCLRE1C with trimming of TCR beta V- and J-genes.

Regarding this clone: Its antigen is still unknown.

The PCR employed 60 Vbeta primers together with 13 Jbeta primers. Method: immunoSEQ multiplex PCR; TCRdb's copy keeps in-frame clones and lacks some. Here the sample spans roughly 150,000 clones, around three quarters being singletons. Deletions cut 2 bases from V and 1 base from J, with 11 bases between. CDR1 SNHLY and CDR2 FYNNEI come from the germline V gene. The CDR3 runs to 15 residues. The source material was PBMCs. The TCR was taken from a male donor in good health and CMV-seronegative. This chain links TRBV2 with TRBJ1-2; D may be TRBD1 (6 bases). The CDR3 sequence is CASSEPGAHNYGYTF. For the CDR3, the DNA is TGTGCCAGCAGTGAACCAGGGGCTCATAACTATGGCTACACCTTC.